Sequencing of this TCR beta chain was carried out in a study of T cells after yellow fever vaccination. Trimming removed 0 bases from V and 12 bases from J, with 11 bases in between. CDR3 size: 11 residues. The germline V gene has CDR1 DFQATT and CDR2 SNEGSKA (reference sequence). Whole-study findings and limits: In post-booster samples, most primary-vaccination clones reappeared (roughly 96% CD4, 88% CD8).

This clonotype was counted ten times or more. What it recognizes is unknown. TCRdb itself ran the 5' RACE reads through MiXCR, one entry per CDR3 protein. The sample lists about 310,000 distinct CDR3 sequences, less than 4.5% occurring once. The chain carries TRBV20-1 and TRBJ1-2; D gene ambiguous. Sample: PBMCs, taken on the day of the yellow fever booster vaccination. This receptor was taken from a man aged 18 to 29 who received the YFV17D yellow fever vaccine. The CDR3 region is CSARDWASDTF. CDR3 DNA: TGCAGTGCTAGAGATTGGGCATCGGACACCTTC.